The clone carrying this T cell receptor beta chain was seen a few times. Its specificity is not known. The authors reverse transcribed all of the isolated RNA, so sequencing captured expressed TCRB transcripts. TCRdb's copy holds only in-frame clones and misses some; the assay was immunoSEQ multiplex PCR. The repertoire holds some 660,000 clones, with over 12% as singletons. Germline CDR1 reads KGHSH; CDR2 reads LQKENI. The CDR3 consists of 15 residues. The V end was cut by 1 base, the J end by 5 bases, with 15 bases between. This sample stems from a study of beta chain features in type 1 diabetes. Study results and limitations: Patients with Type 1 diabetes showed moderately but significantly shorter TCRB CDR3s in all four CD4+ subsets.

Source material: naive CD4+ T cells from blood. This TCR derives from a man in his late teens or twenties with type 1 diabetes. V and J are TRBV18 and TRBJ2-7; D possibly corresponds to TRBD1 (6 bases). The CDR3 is CASSPLLQGPNEQYF. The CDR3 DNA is TGTGCCAGCTCACCACTCCTACAGGGACCGAACGAGCAGTACTTC.